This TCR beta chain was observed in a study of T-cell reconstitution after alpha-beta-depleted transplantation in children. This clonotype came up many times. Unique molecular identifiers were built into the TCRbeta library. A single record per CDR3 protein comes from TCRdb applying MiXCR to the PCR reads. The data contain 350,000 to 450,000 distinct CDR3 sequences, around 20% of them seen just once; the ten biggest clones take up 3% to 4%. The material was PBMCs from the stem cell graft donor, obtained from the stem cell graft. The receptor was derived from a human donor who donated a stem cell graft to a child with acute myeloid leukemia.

For the CDR3, the DNA is TGCAGTGCTAGGGGACTCCAAGATAATTCACCCCTCCACTTT. Protein product: CSARGLQDNSPLHF. The V gene is TRBV20-1, the J gene TRBJ1-6, with D tentatively TRBD1 (5 bases). Between the trimmed V and J ends, which lost 3 bases and 5 bases, there was a span of 11 bases. Germline V gives CDR1 DFQATT, CDR2 SNEGSKA (reference sequence). This CDR3 spans 14 amino acids.